This T cell receptor beta chain is from a study of CD8 T cells in ankylosing spondylitis. The CDR3 extends over 13 amino acids. The germline gives CDR1 SQVTM, CDR2 ANQGSEA. V was pared by 5 bases and J by 0 bases, with 8 bases between. TCRdb processed the 5' RACE reads anew with MiXCR; each CDR3 protein has one entry. The top ten hold approximately 33% of the sample, which has a few hundred thousand distinct CDR3 sequences, 15% to 20% seen once. Worth noting for this clonotype: As yet, its antigen is unknown.

Study observations and caveats: Ankylosing spondylitis blood appeared to carry a characteristic TCR beta motif of roughly 8 highly homologous variants.

The receptor comes from a male donor with ankylosing spondylitis or in good health (not recorded which). What was sequenced was blood, either unsorted or a sorted T cell fraction (not recorded which). This chain joins TRBV29-1 and TRBJ2-1; D unclear. DNA of the CDR3: TGCAGCGTTCTGACTCTCTCCTACAATGAGCAGTTCTTC. Translated, it gives CSVLTLSYNEQFF.